The sequence of this TCR beta chain was determined in a study of CD8 T cells in Susac syndrome. The CDR3 sequence is 17 residues long. The germline CDR1 and CDR2 sequences are SNHLY and FYNNEI. Trimming removed 5 bases from V and 5 bases from J; junction bases left unmatched: 12. Patients with Susac syndrome fulfilled recently defined diagnostic criteria for definite or probable disease. The CD8+ and CD4+ T cells were negatively isolated, with the TEMRA cells enriched by FACS. Reverse transcription used roughly 0.45 to 1 ug RNA and random hexamers. Amplification of the TCR beta CDR3 was carried out by immunoSEQ multiplex PCR, which spanned a total of 54 Vbeta and 13 Jbeta segments. TCRdb reprocessed the immunoSEQ multiplex PCR reads via MiXCR and lists one record per CDR3 protein. This sample has around 150,000 distinct CDR3 sequences, with 95% found just once.

The sequence was obtained from a human donor with Susac syndrome. Sequenced: CD8+ T cells from PBMCs. V usage is TRBV2 and J usage is TRBJ2-1, with TRBD2 matching 10 bases. CDR3 DNA: TGTGCCAGCAGTCGGCTAGCGGGGGAAAACTTTGACAATGAGCAGTTCTTC. As protein: CASSRLAGENFDNEQFF.